What follows describes a single T cell receptor beta chain. The antigen is not known. Libraries were prepared by immunoSEQ multiplex PCR; TCRdb keeps only in-frame clonotypes and omits some of them. The sample lists 45,000 to 60,000 clones, 82% occurring once. Patients had chemo-refractory metastatic non-small-cell lung cancer and received focal radiation plus CTLA-4 blockade that used ipilimumab. Germline CDR1 and CDR2: SGHVS and FQNEAQ. Trimming removed 0 bases at V and 2 bases at J, with 17 bases between. The CDR3 spans 17 residues. This sample is drawn from a study of radiotherapy plus CTLA-4 blockade in lung cancer. Whole-study results and caveats: Researchers report tumor-derived TCR clones expanding in blood after radiotherapy plus ipilimumab.

The chain uses TRBV7-8 and TRBJ2-7; D is perhaps TRBD1 (5 bases). The TCR was taken from a human donor with non-small cell lung cancer who had stable disease on radiotherapy plus ipilimumab. Sequenced here: peripheral blood, sampled from a patient treated with radiotherapy plus ipilimumab. The CDR3 spells CASSLATSLGHPYEQYF. Written as DNA, the CDR3 is TGTGCCAGCAGCTTAGCGACCAGCCTGGGGCATCCCTACGAGCAGTACTTC.